These 17 T cell receptor beta chains were sequenced from one sample in a study of control samples from healthy donors and cancer patients. Clones were sequenced by immunoSEQ multiplex PCR, and TCRdb holds only the in-frame ones, with some missing. The profile shows about 120,000 clones, about 90% of them singletons. Sequencing was done on a sample of blood. The receptors originated from a man between 45 and 60 years old in good health.

V is TRBV5-4 and J is TRBJ2-3; 7 nucleotides agree with TRBD2. J lost 5 bases, V lost 4 bases, and 1 base had no gene match. The CDR3 runs to 12 residues. Germline CDR1 and CDR2: SGHNT and YYREEE (reference sequence). The CDR3 loop is CASSGGGDTQYF. The CDR3 DNA sequence: TGTGCCAGCAGCGGGGGGGGAGATACGCAGTATTTT.

The V gene is TRBV15, the J gene TRBJ1-3; D unclear. V lost 0 bases and J lost 4, with 7 bases in between. This CDR3 contains 14 residues. The germline CDR1 and CDR2 sequences are LNHNV and YYDKDF (reference sequence). Here the CDR3 reads CATSRDPPGNTIYF. CDR3 nucleotide sequence: TGTGCCACCAGCAGAGACCCACCGGGAAACACCATATATTTT.

The rearrangement uses TRBV29-1 and TRBJ2-1, with a tentative D call TRBD2 (6 bases). Germline V gene lookup returns CDR1 SQVTM and CDR2 ANQGSEA. V lost 0 bases, J lost 12 bases, and 27 bases lay in between. The CDR3 sequence is 17 residues long. As DNA, the CDR3 is TGCAGCGTTGAAGATTTGAGACGGGCCCTACCTACCGGGGGGCAGTTCTTC. It specifies CSVEDLRRALPTGGQFF.

The chain recombines TRBV11-2 with TRBJ1-2; 7 positions agree with TRBD1. The germline gives CDR1 SGHAT, CDR2 FQNNGV. The trim removed 5 bases at V and 9 bases at J, leaving 9 bases unmatched. The CDR3 has 13 residues. In DNA, the CDR3 is TGTGCCAGCAGCACCGGGACAGCGGACCGCTACACCTTC. Its translation is CASSTGTADRYTF.

This rearrangement joins TRBV4-3 to TRBJ1-1; D remains ambiguous. From germline, CDR1 is LGHNA and CDR2 YSLEER. The CDR3 has 15 amino acids. The V gene lost 1 base and the J gene lost 0 bases, with 9 bases spanning the gap. The CDR3 region has the DNA TGCGCCAGCAGCCAAGGGAGGATCCTGAACACTGAAGCTTTCTTT. It translates to CASSQGRILNTEAFF.

V usage is TRBV2 and J usage is TRBJ1-4; no reliable D call. V shed 7 bases and J shed 4 bases, with 13 bases lying between them. The germline V gene encodes CDR1 SNHLY and CDR2 FYNNEI. The CDR3 covers 14 residues. As DNA, the CDR3 is TGTGCCAGCATGTGGGAGGCTCTTAATGAAAAACTGTTTTTT. It translates to CASMWEALNEKLFF. The whole variable domain, remainder taken from reference TRBV2 and TRBJ1-4, is EPEVTQTPSHQVTQMGQEVILRCVPISNHLYFYWYRQILGQKVEFLVSFYNNEISEKSEIFDDQFSVERPDGSNFTLKIRSTKLEDSAMYFCASMWEALNEKLFFGSGTQLSVL.

This rearrangement joins TRBV15 to TRBJ1-1, with no clear D. The CDR3 is 13 amino acids. Trimming took 2 bases from V and 1 from J, leaving 5 bases between them. Germline V lookup: CDR1 LNHNV, CDR2 YYDKDF (reference sequence). The CDR3 region is CATSRTRNTEAFF. The CDR3 nucleotides read TGTGCCACCAGCAGAACCAGGAACACTGAAGCTTTCTTT.

The table lists this clone with a count of one. The CDR3 coding sequence is TGTGCCACCGGAGGGACAGTTTCTTACGAGCAGTACTTC. Translated, it gives CATGGTVSYEQYF. The J gene is TRBJ2-7, the V gene TRBV24-1; a weak D match, TRBD1 (7 bases). V gave up 9 bases and J gave up 4 bases, with 15 bases separating them. Germline assignment: CDR1 KGHDR and CDR2 SFDVKD. CDR3 length equals 13 residues.

The gene calls are TRBV27 and TRBJ1-4; no firm D call. The CDR3 has 15 amino acids. V was trimmed by 2 bases and J by 6 bases, leaving 13 bases between them. Germline CDR1 reads MNHEY; CDR2 reads SMNVEV (reference sequence). Here the CDR3 DNA reads TGTGCCAGCAGTTTAAAATGGGCCACATATGAAAAACTGTTTTTT. It codes for CASSLKWATYEKLFF.

The V gene is TRBV23-1, the J gene TRBJ2-7; D not certain. TRBV23-1 is assigned to the ORF class and has an uncertain function. Trimming took 3 bases from V and 4 from J, leaving 22 bases between them. The CDR3 has 17 residues. The CDR3, as DNA: TGCGCCAGCAGTCACCAGCCAAGCCGAGTTGTAAAGTACGAGCAGTACTTC. It encodes CASSHQPSRVVKYEQYF.

The gene calls are TRBV19 and TRBJ2-3; 12 bases line up with TRBD2. Germline assignment: CDR1 LNHDA and CDR2 SQIVND (reference sequence). The CDR3 sequence is 21 residues long. Unmatched junction bases numbered 17, after V lost 4 bases and J lost 0 bases. The CDR3 loop is CASSRQTGPGLAGTSTDTQYF. CDR3 coding DNA: TGTGCCAGTAGTAGACAAACAGGGCCCGGACTAGCGGGGACTAGCACAGATACGCAGTATTTT.

The rearrangement joins TRBV30 to TRBJ1-3; TRBD1 aligns across 9 bases. Germline V CDR1 and CDR2: GTSNPN, SVGIG (reference sequence). The CDR3 covers 14 residues. The V gene end was trimmed by 7 bases and the J gene end by 2 bases; junction bases not matched to a gene: 6. The CDR3 spells CAFEDRGAGNTIYF. As DNA, the CDR3 is TGTGCCTTCGAAGACAGGGGGGCTGGAAACACCATATATTTT.

This clone was detected only once. The CDR3 loop reads CSSGTGGHGYTF. The CDR3 DNA reads as TGCAGCTCAGGGACAGGGGGCCATGGCTACACCTTC. J is TRBJ1-2 and V is TRBV29-1; 12 nucleotides line up with TRBD1. There are 12 residues in the CDR3. Germline V gives CDR1 SQVTM, CDR2 ANQGSEA. The junction had 4 bases not matched to a gene; V was cut back by 8 bases and J by 6 bases.

The V and J genes are TRBV5-5 and TRBJ1-2; a weak D match, TRBD1 (6 bases). Germline CDR1 is SGHKS and CDR2 is YYEKEE (reference sequence). The CDR3 contains 15 residues. The germline V and J ends were trimmed by 2 bases and 0 bases, with 11 bases remaining between them. The CDR3 coding sequence is TGTGCCAGCAGCTTCGAGGACAGCTCTAACTATGGCTACACCTTC. Translating gives CASSFEDSSNYGYTF.

The chain links TRBV5-1 to TRBJ1-1; TRBD1 aligns across 7 bases. Germline V gives CDR1 SGHRS, CDR2 YFSETQ. The CDR3 is 13 amino acids. Germline trimming cut 3 bases from V and 4 bases from J; bases unmatched to any gene: 3. The CDR3: CASSSGTVTEAFF. The CDR3 region has the DNA TGCGCCAGCAGCTCCGGGACAGTCACTGAAGCTTTCTTT.

The chain has TRBV28 and TRBJ2-4, with D perhaps matching TRBD1 (6 bases). In germline, CDR1 is MDHEN, CDR2 SYDVKM. CDR3 length: 15 amino acids. Trimming removed 7 bases at V and 0 bases at J, with 13 bases between. The CDR3 coding sequence is TGTGCCAGCACCACGGGACAAATAGCCAAAAACATTCAGTACTTC. Its protein product is CASTTGQIAKNIQYF.

This clone was counted a few times. The same CDR3 also results from other DNA sequences found in this sample. The chain links TRBV11-2 to TRBJ2-7; D is uncertain. Trimming cost V 5 bases and J 0 bases, with 8 bases left between them. The CDR3 totals 13 residues. Germline V gene sequence: CDR1 SGHAT, CDR2 FQNNGV. As DNA, the CDR3 is TGTGCCAGCAGCCCAGGCTCCTCCTACGAGCAGTACTTC. This encodes CASSPGSSYEQYF. The full variable domain, in which reference TRBV11-2 and TRBJ2-7 provide the parts outside the CDR3, is EAGVAQSPRYKIIEKRQSVAFWCNPISGHATLYWYQQILGQGPKLLIQFQNNGVVDDSQLPKDRFSAERLKGVDSTLKIQPAKLEDSAVYLCASSPGSSYEQYFGPGTRLTVT.